This entry lists 19 T cell receptor beta chains sequenced from one sample in a study of blood T cell repertoires in COVID-19. The assay was immunoSEQ multiplex PCR, and TCRdb's table has in-frame clones only and misses some. Counted here are 85,000 to 95,000 clones, 72% occurring once; the ten biggest clones make up under 15%. Sequences were obtained from peripheral blood. The receptor set was obtained from a woman aged 80 or older with acute or convalescent COVID-19.

As DNA, the CDR3 is TGCGCCAGCAGCCAAGGACTAGCGGGGGGCCGGAGCTCCTACAATGAGCAGTTCTTC. Its protein is CASSQGLAGGRSSYNEQFF. The chain has TRBV4-1 and TRBJ2-1; 13 nucleotides align to TRBD2. The CDR3 length is 19 residues. Per the germline V gene, CDR1 is MGHRA and CDR2 is YSYEKL. Trimming removed 1 base from V and 0 bases from J; junction bases left unmatched: 6.

This CDR3 reads CASSPGSRGITDTQYF. For the CDR3, the DNA is TGTGCCAGCTCACCGGGGAGCAGGGGGATCACAGATACGCAGTATTTT. V gene TRBV18 combines with J gene TRBJ2-3; 7 bases agree with TRBD1. Germline CDR1 reads KGHSH; CDR2 reads LQKENI. V shed 3 bases, J shed 2 bases, and the junction held 8 bases outside the gene matches. This CDR3 has 16 amino acids.

This chain links TRBV30 with TRBJ1-2; D is uncertain. Germline V lookup: CDR1 GTSNPN, CDR2 SVGIG (reference sequence). V was cut by 2 bases and J by 2 bases, with 9 bases left in between. The CDR3 loop spans 13 amino acids. The CDR3 protein is CAWSPGGNYGYTF. In DNA, the CDR3 is TGTGCCTGGAGTCCAGGTGGGAACTATGGCTACACCTTC.

There are a few counts of this clone. The chain employs TRBV5-4 and TRBJ2-7; maybe TRBD1 (6 bases). With 3 bases removed from V and 4 bases from J, the gap between germline ends came to 8 bases. In germline, CDR1 is SGHNT, CDR2 YYREEE (reference sequence). The CDR3 covers 12 residues. In nucleotides, the CDR3 is TGTGCCAGCAGCTCGACAGGATACGAGCAGTACTTC. The encoded protein is CASSSTGYEQYF.

In DNA, the CDR3 is TGCGCCAGCAGGGGAGGAGGTCCAAAGTACACTGAAGCTTTCTTT. Protein: CASRGGGPKYTEAFF. The chain combines TRBV10-2 with TRBJ1-1; D remains ambiguous. CDR1 and CDR2 from the germline V gene are WSHSY and SAAADI. The ends were cut back, 6 bases at V and 3 bases at J, with 17 bases in the middle. This CDR3 spans 15 amino acids.

V is TRBV9 and J is TRBJ1-1; D might be TRBD1 (5 bases). Trimming removed 4 bases from V and 1 base from J, with 14 bases in between. There are 15 residues in the CDR3. Germline V CDR1 and CDR2: SGDLS, YYNGEE. The CDR3 reads CASSPTGGGNTEAFF. CDR3 DNA: TGTGCCAGCAGCCCTACTGGGGGAGGGAACACTGAAGCTTTCTTT.

V usage is TRBV6-1 and J usage is TRBJ2-1; unclear D gene. Germline V CDR1 and CDR2: MNHNS, SASEGT. CDR3 length equals 13 residues. V was shortened by 10 bases and J by 2 bases, with 12 bases between the two germline ends. The CDR3 sequence is CATQLPTYNEQFF. The CDR3, as DNA: TGTGCCACCCAACTACCGACCTACAATGAGCAGTTCTTC.

In DNA, the CDR3 is TGTGCCAGCAGCTTAGCGGGCTCCGGCTCCTACAATGAGCAGTTCTTC. Translated, it gives CASSLAGSGSYNEQFF. This rearrangement joins TRBV7-2 to TRBJ2-1; D gene ambiguous. The V end lost 0 bases, the J end lost 0 bases, and 9 bases lay between the germline ends. CDR3 length equals 16 residues. Germline CDR1 and CDR2: SGHTA and FQGNSA.

The chain uses TRBV6-6 and TRBJ1-1, with TRBD1 as a possible D gene (6 bases). The germline V and J ends were trimmed by 10 bases and 1 base, with 16 bases remaining between them. Germline loops: CDR1 MNHNY, CDR2 SVGAGI (reference sequence). The CDR3 loop spans 14 amino acids. CDR3 in DNA: TGTGCCACTTTCCCGGGACACGCGAACACTGAAGCTTTCTTT. Translating gives CATFPGHANTEAFF.

In its sample, this clone was seen many times. The chain combines TRBV28 with TRBJ1-2, with D unclear. Germline CDR1 MDHEN, CDR2 SYDVKM. Deletions cut 5 bases from V and 7 bases from J, with 11 bases between. CDR3 length: 12 residues. This CDR3 is CASSPRRVGYTF. The CDR3 DNA reads as TGTGCCAGCAGTCCCCGGCGGGTTGGCTACACCTTC.

The chain couples TRBV7-2 to TRBJ2-3; 7 bases fit TRBD2. The CDR3 spans 16 residues. The junction had 7 bases not matched to a gene; V was cut back by 1 base and J by 3 bases. Germline V gene lookup returns CDR1 SGHTA and CDR2 FQGNSA. CDR3 in amino acids: CASSLVGGSGTDTQYF. CDR3 sequence (DNA): TGTGCCAGCAGCTTAGTGGGGGGGTCCGGAACAGATACGCAGTATTTT.

This rearrangement joins TRBV7-9 to TRBJ2-3; 12 nucleotides match TRBD2. The V and J ends lost 4 bases and 3 bases, in that order; junction bases with no gene match: 8. Germline loops: CDR1 SEHNR, CDR2 FQNEAQ (reference sequence). CDR3 length: 17 residues. The CDR3, as DNA: TGTGCCAGCAGCTCCACCCGAGGGACTAGCGGGACAGATACGCAGTATTTT. Its translation: CASSSTRGTSGTDTQYF.

This clone was seen a few times. The chain carries TRBV5-4 and TRBJ1-4; TRBD1 matches at 7 bases. This CDR3 is 17 amino acids long. V dropped 3 bases and J dropped 4; count of bases not matched to a gene: 12. CDR1 is SGHNT, CDR2 YYREEE, per germline (reference sequence). The CDR3 bases are TGTGCCAGCAGCTCCGGGGGGGGACAGAACCTTAATGAAAAACTGTTTTTT. Translating it yields CASSSGGGQNLNEKLFF. The complete variable domain, with remaining parts taken from reference TRBV5-4 and TRBJ1-4, reads ETGVTQSPTHLIKTRGQQVTLRCSSQSGHNTVSWYQQALGQGPQFIFQYYREEENGRGNFPPRFSGLQFPNYSSELNVNALELDDSALYLCASSSGGGQNLNEKLFFGSGTQLSVL.

The rearrangement links TRBV19 to TRBJ1-5; perhaps TRBD1 as D (5 bases). The CDR3 is 15 amino acids. V gave up 2 bases and J gave up 4 bases, with 12 bases separating them. The germline V gene has CDR1 LNHDA and CDR2 SQIVND (reference sequence). Here the CDR3 reads CASSISGGRNQPQHF. CDR3 nucleotide sequence: TGTGCCAGTAGTATATCCGGGGGACGGAATCAGCCCCAGCATTTT.

The V and J genes are TRBV6-5 and TRBJ1-5; D gene ambiguous. The length of the CDR3 is 13 residues. CDR1 is MNHEY, CDR2 SVGAGI, per germline. The V end lost 5 bases, the J end lost 4 bases, and 9 bases lay between the germline ends. CDR3 nucleotide sequence: TGTGCCAGCAGTCCGACAATTAATCAGCCCCAGCATTTT. Protein product: CASSPTINQPQHF.

The rearrangement links TRBV30 to TRBJ1-2; TRBD1 matches at 9 bases. Germline V gene sequence: CDR1 GTSNPN, CDR2 SVGIG (reference sequence). The V gene end was trimmed by 2 bases and the J gene end by 5 bases; junction bases not matched to a gene: 12. This CDR3 has 16 residues. The CDR3 sequence is CAWSRVTGGFRYGYTF. CDR3 DNA sequence: TGTGCCTGGAGTAGAGTGACAGGGGGATTTCGGTATGGCTACACCTTC. The variable domain in full, with the rest retrieved from reference TRBV30 and TRBJ1-2, is SQTIHQWPATLVQPVGSPLSLECTVEGTSNPNLYWYRQAAGRGLQLLFYSVGIGQISSEVPQNLSASRPQDRQFILSSKKLLLSDSGFYLCAWSRVTGGFRYGYTFGSGTRLTVV.

The V gene is TRBV6-4, the J gene TRBJ1-3; D perhaps matches TRBD1 (5 bases). V was clipped by 8 bases and J by 0 bases, with 11 bases between them. The CDR3 consists of 14 residues. Germline values: CDR1 MRHNA, CDR2 SNTAGT. CDR3 loop: CASAGRNSGNTIYF. CDR3 bases: TGTGCCAGCGCGGGACGAAACTCTGGAAACACCATATATTTT.

The chain links TRBV30 to TRBJ1-1, with D tentatively TRBD1 (5 bases). Germline V gene sequence: CDR1 GTSNPN, CDR2 SVGIG (reference sequence). V lost 1 base, J lost 0 bases, and 9 bases lay in between. There are 14 residues in the CDR3. CDR3 sequence reads: CAWSGRGVNTEAFF. DNA for the CDR3: TGTGCCTGGAGTGGTAGGGGCGTGAACACTGAAGCTTTCTTT.

V gene TRBV4-1 combines with J gene TRBJ1-2, with D unclear. The CDR3 is made up of 13 amino acids. Per germline, CDR1 MGHRA and CDR2 YSYEKL. V was trimmed by 3 bases and J by 10 bases, leaving 15 bases between them. CDR3 sequence reads: CASSQGRDGDYTF. In DNA, the CDR3 is TGCGCCAGCAGCCAGGGTCGGGATGGGGACTACACCTTC.